The text below deals with one T cell receptor (beta chain). The record originates from a study of blood T cell repertoires in COVID-19. The wider study: Acute-phase and convalescent COVID-19 samples originated in the United States, Italy and Spain. In each case, the material was cDNA or gDNA derived from T cells, B-cell-depleted T cells, or PBMCs.

Original data processing: Amplifying reference gene primers gave estimates of nucleated cell counts. Produced via immunoSEQ multiplex PCR; TCRdb's table is partial and in-frame only. That table supplies the V and J calls and clone size; D and trimming were determined from the DNA. Of over 200,000 clones listed, approximately 84% are singletons. This TCR derives from a man between 35 and 55 years old with active or convalescent COVID-19. Sequencing was carried out using peripheral blood.

The CDR3 loop reads CASSLDAGDGRELFF. The CDR3 DNA sequence: TGTGCCAGCAGCTTAGATGCAGGCGATGGCCGGGAGCTGTTTTTT. This chain joins TRBV7-3 and TRBJ2-2; no definite D call. The CDR3 extends over 15 amino acids. The germline V and J ends were trimmed by 2 bases and 9 bases, with 16 bases remaining between them. Germline V gene lookup returns CDR1 SGHTA and CDR2 FQGTGA.